The sequence of this TCR beta chain was determined in a study of blood T cell repertoires in COVID-19. Across the whole study: The United States, Italy and Spain were the sources of the acute and convalescent COVID-19 samples. The analysed material was cDNA or gDNA that came from T cells, B-cell-depleted T cells, or PBMCs.

CDR3 length: 16 residues. Germline values: CDR1 KGHSH, CDR2 LQKENI. With 1 base clipped from V and 3 bases from J, the junction kept 8 bases outside the gene matches. In the authors' workflow: It was from reference gene primer amplification that nucleated cell counts were estimated. The table came from immunoSEQ multiplex PCR; TCRdb's copy has only in-frame clones and leaves some out. V, J and clone size reflect that table, while D and trimming were determined from the DNA. The sample records 300,000 to 400,000 clones, approximately 87% being singletons. The rearrangement links TRBV18 to TRBJ2-7; TRBD2 matches at 8 bases. The sequencing input was peripheral blood. The TCR originated in a woman in her fifties or sixties with active or convalescent COVID-19. DNA for the CDR3: TGTGCCAGCTCACCACGTCCGGGGACTAGTGTCTACGAGCAGTACTTC. The encoded protein is CASSPRPGTSVYEQYF.